This entry describes one T cell receptor beta chain. This specimen comes from a study of blood T cell repertoires in COVID-19. For the study at large: COVID-19 samples, acute and convalescent, were from the United States, Italy and Spain. Sample material is recorded as cDNA or gDNA derived from T cells, B-cell-depleted T cells, or PBMCs.

There are 19 residues in the CDR3. CDR1 is GTSNPN, CDR2 SVGIG, per germline (reference sequence). Trimming removed 0 bases at V and 0 bases at J, with 18 bases between. Sequencing used immunoSEQ multiplex PCR; TCRdb keeps in-frame clones, though not all of them. Among about 190,000 clones listed, more than 70% were seen once. Material: peripheral blood. The V gene is TRBV30, the J gene TRBJ1-6; D call uncertain. This sequence originates from a woman in her thirties or forties who had recovered from COVID-19. The CDR3 region is CAWSVRHFVPSSYNSPLHF. The CDR3 coding sequence is TGTGCCTGGAGTGTACGACATTTCGTCCCCAGCTCCTATAATTCACCCCTCCACTTT.